The 11 T cell receptor beta chains reported below all come from one sample, sequenced in a study of chronic HIV infection and antiretroviral therapy. TCRdb used MiXCR to reprocess the 5' RACE reads, holding one entry per CDR3 protein. Among about 38,000 distinct CDR3 sequences listed, 7% to 10% were seen once. The sequencing sample was made of peripheral blood. Receptor source: an adult who had HIV and had not received antiretroviral therapy, or was an uninfected healthy control (not recorded which).

This clonotype was observed at least ten times. The chain is built from TRBV7-2 and TRBJ2-7, with TRBD2 identical over 9 bases. CDR1 is SGHTA, CDR2 FQGNSA, per germline. The trim removed 3 bases at V and 3 bases at J, leaving 3 bases unmatched. This CDR3 has 14 residues. CDR3 DNA sequence: TGTGCCAGCAGCTTGTCTAGCGGGGACTACGAGCAGTACTTC. Its translation: CASSLSSGDYEQYF.

This clonotype has ten or more counts. In DNA form, the CDR3 reads TGTGCCAGCAGGATCGCGCAGGGCGCGAGCAATCAGCCCCAGCATTTT. Protein product: CASRIAQGASNQPQHF. The rearrangement uses TRBV6-5 and TRBJ1-5, with D possibly matching TRBD1 (5 bases). V was shortened by 6 bases and J by 1 base, with 16 bases between the two germline ends. The length of the CDR3 is 16 residues. Germline V CDR1 and CDR2: MNHEY, SVGAGI.

V gene TRBV5-1 combines with J gene TRBJ2-3; 11 positions agree with TRBD2. After removal of 4 bases from V and 4 bases from J, the junction contained 8 bases not matched to a gene. The CDR3 contains 16 residues. Germline V CDR1 and CDR2: SGHRS, YFSETQ. The CDR3 sequence is CASSPPTSGSADTQYF. The CDR3 DNA reads TGCGCCAGCAGCCCACCAACTAGCGGGAGTGCAGATACGCAGTATTTT. The variable domain in full, with the rest retrieved from reference TRBV5-1 and TRBJ2-3, is KAGVTQTPRYLIKTRGQQVTLSCSPISGHRSVSWYQQTPGQGLQFLFEYFSETQRNKGNFPGRFSGRQFSNSRSEMNVSTLELGDSALYLCASSPPTSGSADTQYFGPGTRLTVL.

The V call is TRBV27, the J call TRBJ2-1; 10 bases are a match to TRBD2. V lost 3 bases and J lost 2; bases outside the gene matches: 1. Germline V gives CDR1 MNHEY, CDR2 SMNVEV (reference sequence). The CDR3 is 15 residues long. This chain's CDR3 is CASSFGLAAYNEQFF. DNA of the CDR3: TGTGCCAGCAGTTTCGGACTAGCGGCCTACAATGAGCAGTTCTTC.

The table lists this clonotype with a few counts. V gene TRBV4-2 combines with J gene TRBJ2-1; D unclear. The CDR3 is made up of 13 amino acids. Trimming stripped 0 bases from V and 10 bases from J, with 10 bases between. Germline V gene data show CDR1 as LGHNA and CDR2 as YNFKEQ. The CDR3 spells CASSQEPYPEQFF. The CDR3 nucleotides read TGTGCCAGCAGCCAAGAACCGTACCCGGAGCAGTTCTTC.

As for this clonotype: Its ends do not fully match the called genes, so a read error is possible. The chain has TRBV20-1 and TRBJ1-1; D possibly corresponds to TRBD1 (6 bases). CDR3 size: 11 residues. Germline V gene data show CDR1 as DFQATT and CDR2 as SNEGSKA (reference sequence). CDR3 residues: CSARGDTETFF. The CDR3 region has the DNA TGCAGTGCTAGGGGGGACACTGAAACTTTCTTT.

This clonotype was counted many times. The chain carries TRBV27 and TRBJ2-7; no clear D. Germline values: CDR1 MNHEY, CDR2 SMNVEV (reference sequence). The CDR3 sequence is 12 residues long. V was cut by 5 bases and J by 4 bases, with 9 bases left in between. The CDR3 loop is CASSPVGYEQYF. CDR3 nucleotides: TGTGCCAGCAGTCCCGTCGGTTACGAGCAGTACTTC.

The J gene is TRBJ1-5, the V gene TRBV4-2; the D gene is possibly TRBD1 (5 bases). The CDR3 has 17 residues. The ends were cut back, 0 bases at V and 5 bases at J, with 17 bases in the middle. CDR1 is LGHNA and CDR2 is YNFKEQ in the germline V gene. CDR3 amino acids: CASSQELGRVGDQPQHF. CDR3 sequence (DNA): TGTGCCAGCAGCCAAGAACTGGGAAGGGTAGGGGATCAGCCCCAGCATTTT.

J is TRBJ2-1 and V is TRBV10-3; maybe TRBD2 (5 bases). This CDR3 spans 15 amino acids. Looked up from germline, CDR1 is ENHRY and CDR2 is SYGVKD. V was trimmed by 4 bases and J by 8 bases, leaving 18 bases between them. In DNA, the CDR3 is TGTGCCATCAGTGTCGGCGGAGAGGGCCTCTATGAGCAGTTCTTC. Encoded protein: CAISVGGEGLYEQFF.

This clonotype was detected many times. This chain uses TRBV2 with TRBJ2-7; TRBD1 matches 9 bases. Germline V gene sequence: CDR1 SNHLY, CDR2 FYNNEI. V lost 4 bases to trimming and J lost 2 bases; unmatched junction nucleotides: 3. The CDR3 loop spans 14 amino acids. CDR3: CASSGTGVPYEQYF. The DNA of the CDR3 is TGTGCCAGCAGTGGGACAGGGGTTCCCTACGAGCAGTACTTC.

This clonotype was counted a few times. In DNA form, the CDR3 reads TGCAGTGCTAGATCGACAGGGATGAAGGGGGCCGGGGAGCTGTTTTTT. Translating it yields CSARSTGMKGAGELFF. V is TRBV20-1 and J is TRBJ2-2; 7 bases align to TRBD1. The CDR3 is 16 amino acids. Unmatched junction bases numbered 12, after V lost 2 bases and J lost 6 bases. In germline, CDR1 is DFQATT, CDR2 SNEGSKA (reference sequence).